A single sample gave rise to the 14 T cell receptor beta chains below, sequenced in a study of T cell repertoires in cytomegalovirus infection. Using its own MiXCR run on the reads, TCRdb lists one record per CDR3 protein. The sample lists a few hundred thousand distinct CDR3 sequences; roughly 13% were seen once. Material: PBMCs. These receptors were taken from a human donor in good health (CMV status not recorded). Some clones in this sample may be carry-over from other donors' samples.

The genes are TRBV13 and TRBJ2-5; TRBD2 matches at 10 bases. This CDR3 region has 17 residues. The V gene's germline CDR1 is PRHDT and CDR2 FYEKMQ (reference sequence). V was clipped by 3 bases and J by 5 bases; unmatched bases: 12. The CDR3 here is CASSFWGAGGPSETQYF. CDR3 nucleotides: TGTGCCAGCAGCTTCTGGGGAGCGGGAGGGCCCTCGGAGACCCAGTACTTC. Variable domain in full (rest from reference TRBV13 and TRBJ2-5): AAGVIQSPRHLIKEKRETATLKCYPIPRHDTVYWYQQGPGQDPQFLISFYEKMQSDKGSIPDRFSAQQFSDYHSELNMSSLELGDSALYFCASSFWGAGGPSETQYFGPGTRLLVL.

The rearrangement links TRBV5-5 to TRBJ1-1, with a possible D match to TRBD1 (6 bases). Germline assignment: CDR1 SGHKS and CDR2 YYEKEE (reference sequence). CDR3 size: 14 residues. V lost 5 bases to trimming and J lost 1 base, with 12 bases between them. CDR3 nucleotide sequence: TGTGCCAGCAGAACCGAGGACAGGAACACTGAAGCTTTCTTT. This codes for CASRTEDRNTEAFF.

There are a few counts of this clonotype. The CDR3 here is CSARGTTSGITGEQFF. The DNA for the CDR3 is TGCAGTGCTAGAGGAACGACTAGCGGGATTACCGGAGAGCAGTTCTTC. The rearrangement joins TRBV20-1 to TRBJ2-1; 11 bases agree with TRBD2. This CDR3 comprises 16 residues. V lost 1 base to trimming and J lost 10 bases; unmatched junction nucleotides: 12. Germline V gene lookup returns CDR1 DFQATT and CDR2 SNEGSKA (reference sequence).

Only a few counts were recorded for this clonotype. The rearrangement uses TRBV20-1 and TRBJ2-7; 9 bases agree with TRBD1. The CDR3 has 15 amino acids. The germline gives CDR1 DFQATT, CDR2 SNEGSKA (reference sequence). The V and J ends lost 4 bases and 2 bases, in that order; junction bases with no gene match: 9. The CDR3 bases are TGCAGTGCTACAAATCCGGGACAGGGTACCTACGAGCAGTACTTC. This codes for CSATNPGQGTYEQYF.

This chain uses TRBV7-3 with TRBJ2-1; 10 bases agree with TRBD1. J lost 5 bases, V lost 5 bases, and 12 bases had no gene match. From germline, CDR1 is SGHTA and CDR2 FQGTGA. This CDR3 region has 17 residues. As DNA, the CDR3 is TGTGCCAGCAGCCCGTATCCCGGGACAGGGGAGAACAATGAGCAGTTCTTC. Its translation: CASSPYPGTGENNEQFF.

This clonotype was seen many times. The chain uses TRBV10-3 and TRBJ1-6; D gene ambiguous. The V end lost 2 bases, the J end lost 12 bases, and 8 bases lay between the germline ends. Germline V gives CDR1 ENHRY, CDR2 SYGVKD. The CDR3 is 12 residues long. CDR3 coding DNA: TGTGCCATCAGTGAGGACCCACGACCCCTCCACTTT. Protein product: CAISEDPRPLHF.

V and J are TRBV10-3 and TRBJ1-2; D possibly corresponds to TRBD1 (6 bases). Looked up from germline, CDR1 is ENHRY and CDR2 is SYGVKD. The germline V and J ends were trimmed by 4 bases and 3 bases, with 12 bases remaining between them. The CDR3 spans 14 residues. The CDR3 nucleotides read TGTGCCATCAGTGCCCGACAGGACTACTATGGCTACACCTTC. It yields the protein CAISARQDYYGYTF.

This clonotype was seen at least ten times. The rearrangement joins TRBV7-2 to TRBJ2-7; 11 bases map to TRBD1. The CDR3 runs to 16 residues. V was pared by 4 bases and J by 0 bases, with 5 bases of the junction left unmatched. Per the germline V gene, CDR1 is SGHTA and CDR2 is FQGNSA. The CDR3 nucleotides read TGTGCCAGCAGCTACCGGACAGGGGGCGCCTCCTACGAGCAGTACTTC. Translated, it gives CASSYRTGGASYEQYF.

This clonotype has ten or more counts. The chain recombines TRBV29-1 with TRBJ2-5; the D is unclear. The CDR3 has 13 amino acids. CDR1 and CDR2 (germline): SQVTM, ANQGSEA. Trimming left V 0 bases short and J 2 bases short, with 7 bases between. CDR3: CSVEDWQQETQYF. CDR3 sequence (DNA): TGCAGCGTTGAAGACTGGCAACAAGAGACCCAGTACTTC.

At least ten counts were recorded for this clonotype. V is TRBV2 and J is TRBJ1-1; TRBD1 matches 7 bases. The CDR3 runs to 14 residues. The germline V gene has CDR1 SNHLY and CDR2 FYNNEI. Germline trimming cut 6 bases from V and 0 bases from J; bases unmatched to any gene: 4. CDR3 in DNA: TGTGCCAGCAGGGGACAGACGCTGAACACTGAAGCTTTCTTT. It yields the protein CASRGQTLNTEAFF.

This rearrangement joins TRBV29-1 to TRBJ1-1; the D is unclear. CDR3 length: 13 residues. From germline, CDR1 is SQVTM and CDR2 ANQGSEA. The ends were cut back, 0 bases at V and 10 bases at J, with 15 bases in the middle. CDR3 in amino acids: CSVEDLVGSRAFF. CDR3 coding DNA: TGCAGCGTTGAAGATCTTGTCGGGAGTAGAGCTTTCTTT.

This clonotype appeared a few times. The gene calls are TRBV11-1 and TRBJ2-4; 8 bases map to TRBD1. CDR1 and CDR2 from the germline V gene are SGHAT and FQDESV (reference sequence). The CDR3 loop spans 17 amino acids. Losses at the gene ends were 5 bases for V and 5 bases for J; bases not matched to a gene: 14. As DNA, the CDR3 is TGTGCCAGCAGCCCTGACAGGGGAGGTCGTCCCGAAAACATTCAGTACTTC. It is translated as CASSPDRGGRPENIQYF.

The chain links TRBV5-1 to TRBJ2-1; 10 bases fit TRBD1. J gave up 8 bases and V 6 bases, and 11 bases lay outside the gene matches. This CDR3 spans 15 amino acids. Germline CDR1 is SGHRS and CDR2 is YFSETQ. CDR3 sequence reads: CASKAGTGALDEQFF. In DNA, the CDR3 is TGCGCCAGCAAGGCAGGGACAGGGGCGCTCGATGAGCAGTTCTTC.

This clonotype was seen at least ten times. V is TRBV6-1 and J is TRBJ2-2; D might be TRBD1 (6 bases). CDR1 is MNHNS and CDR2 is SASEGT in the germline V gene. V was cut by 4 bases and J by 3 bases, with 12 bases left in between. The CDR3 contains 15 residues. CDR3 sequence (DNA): TGTGCCAGCAGTGGATGGGGGCGGGACACCGGGGAGCTGTTTTTT. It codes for CASSGWGRDTGELFF.